This TCR beta chain was captured by sequencing in a study of blood T cells in healthy people across ages. Study observations and caveats: Relative to aged donors, long-lived donors carried more naive CD4+ cells and displayed higher diversity.

This clonotype was observed a few times. Its specificity is not known. A J-beta primer mix and a sample-barcoded 5' primer were used in a second PCR of roughly 7 to 12 cycles. TCRdb analysed the 5' RACE reads with MiXCR anew, one entry per CDR3 protein. The table has 450,000 to 700,000 distinct CDR3 sequences, 25% to 30% seen once; the top ten hold roughly 18%. Germline-derived CDR1 and CDR2 are SGHKS and YYEKEE (reference sequence). The ends were cut back, 2 bases at V and 0 bases at J, with 6 bases in the middle. The CDR3 sequence is 15 residues long. The receptor comes from a woman in her seventies in good health. Source material: blood. The chain joins TRBV5-5 to TRBJ2-6; unclear D gene. This CDR3 is CASSLGFSGANVLTF. The CDR3 nucleotides read TGTGCCAGCAGCTTAGGTTTCTCTGGGGCCAACGTCCTGACTTTC.